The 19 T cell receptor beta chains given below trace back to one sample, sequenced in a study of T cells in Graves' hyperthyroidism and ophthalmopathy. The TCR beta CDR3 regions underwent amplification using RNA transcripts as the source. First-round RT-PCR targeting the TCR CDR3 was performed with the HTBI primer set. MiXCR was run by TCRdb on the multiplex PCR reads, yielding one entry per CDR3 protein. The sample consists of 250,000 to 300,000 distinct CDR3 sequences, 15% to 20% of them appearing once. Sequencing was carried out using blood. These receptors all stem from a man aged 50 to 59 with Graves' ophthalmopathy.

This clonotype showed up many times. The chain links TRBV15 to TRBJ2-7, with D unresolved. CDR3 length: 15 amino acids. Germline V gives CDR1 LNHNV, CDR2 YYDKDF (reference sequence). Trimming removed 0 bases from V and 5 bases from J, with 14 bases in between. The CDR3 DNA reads TGTGCCACCAGCAGAGACAGGCCAACGGCAGACGAGCAGTACTTC. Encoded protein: CATSRDRPTADEQYF.

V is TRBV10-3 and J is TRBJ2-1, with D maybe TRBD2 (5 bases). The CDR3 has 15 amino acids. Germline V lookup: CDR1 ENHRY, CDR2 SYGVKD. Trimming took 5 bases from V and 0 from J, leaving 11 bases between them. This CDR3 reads CAISSGLSSYNEQFF. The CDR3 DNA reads TGTGCCATCAGTAGCGGCCTGAGCTCCTACAATGAGCAGTTCTTC.

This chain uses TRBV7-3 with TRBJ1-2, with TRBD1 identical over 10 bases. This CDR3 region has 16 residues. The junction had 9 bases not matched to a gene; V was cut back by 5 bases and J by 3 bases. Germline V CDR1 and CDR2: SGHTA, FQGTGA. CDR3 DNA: TGTGCCAGCAGCCCATTTGGACAGGGGGTGGACTATGGCTACACCTTC. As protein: CASSPFGQGVDYGYTF.

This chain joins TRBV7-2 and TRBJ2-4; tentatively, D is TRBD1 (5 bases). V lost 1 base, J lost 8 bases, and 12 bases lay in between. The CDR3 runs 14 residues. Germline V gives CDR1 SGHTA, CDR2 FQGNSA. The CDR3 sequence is CASSLETGPYIQYF. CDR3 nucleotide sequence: TGTGCCAGCAGCTTAGAAACAGGACCATACATTCAGTACTTC.

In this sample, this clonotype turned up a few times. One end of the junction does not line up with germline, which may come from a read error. The CDR3 sequence: CASSSRLAGGEAQYF. The CDR3 DNA reads as TGTGCCAGCAGCTCACGACTAGCGGGAGGAGAGGCCCAGTACTTC. This rearrangement joins TRBV5-5 to TRBJ2-5, with 13 bases matching TRBD2. Germline lookup yields CDR1 SGHKS and CDR2 YYEKEE (reference sequence). The CDR3 sequence is 15 residues long.

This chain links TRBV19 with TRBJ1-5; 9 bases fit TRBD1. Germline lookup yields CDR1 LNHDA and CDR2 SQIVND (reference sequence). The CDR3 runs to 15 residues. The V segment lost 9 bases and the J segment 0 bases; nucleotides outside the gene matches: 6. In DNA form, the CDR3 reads TGTGCCAGCCCTCGGGACAGGGCTAGCAATCAGCCCCAGCATTTT. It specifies CASPRDRASNQPQHF.

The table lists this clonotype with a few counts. The DNA for the CDR3 is TGTGCCATCAGTGACCCGGGACTAGCGGGGGACTACGAGCAGTACTTC. This sequence encodes CAISDPGLAGDYEQYF. This sequence joins TRBV10-3 and TRBJ2-7, with 14 bases aligning to TRBD2. CDR1 is ENHRY and CDR2 is SYGVKD in the germline V gene. Trimming cost V 3 bases and J 3 bases; bases outside gene matches: 4. The CDR3 length is 16 residues.

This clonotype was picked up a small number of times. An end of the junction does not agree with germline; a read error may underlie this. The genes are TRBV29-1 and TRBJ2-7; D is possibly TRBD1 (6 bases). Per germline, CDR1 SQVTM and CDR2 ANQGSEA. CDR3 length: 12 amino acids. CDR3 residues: CSARTDSNEQYF. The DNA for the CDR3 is TGCAGCGCACGGACAGACTCCAACGAGCAGTACTTC.

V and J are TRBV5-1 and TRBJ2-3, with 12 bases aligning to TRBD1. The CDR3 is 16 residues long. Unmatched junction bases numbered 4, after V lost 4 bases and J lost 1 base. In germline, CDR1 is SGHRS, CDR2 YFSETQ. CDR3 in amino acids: CASSGGQGARTDTQYF. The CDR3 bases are TGCGCCAGCAGCGGGGGACAGGGGGCCCGCACAGATACGCAGTATTTT.

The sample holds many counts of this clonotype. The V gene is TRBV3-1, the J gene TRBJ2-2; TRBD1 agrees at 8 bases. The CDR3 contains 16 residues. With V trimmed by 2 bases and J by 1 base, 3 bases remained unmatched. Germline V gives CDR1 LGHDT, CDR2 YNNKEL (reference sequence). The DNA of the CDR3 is TGTGCCAGCAGCCAACGACAGGGGCTGAACACCGGGGAGCTGTTTTTT. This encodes CASSQRQGLNTGELFF.

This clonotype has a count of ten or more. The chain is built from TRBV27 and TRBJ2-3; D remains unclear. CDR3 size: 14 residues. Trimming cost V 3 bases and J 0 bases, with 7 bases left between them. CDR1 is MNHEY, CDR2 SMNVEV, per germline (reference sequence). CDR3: CASSLHFSTDTQYF. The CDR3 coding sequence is TGTGCCAGCAGTTTGCACTTTAGCACAGATACGCAGTATTTT.

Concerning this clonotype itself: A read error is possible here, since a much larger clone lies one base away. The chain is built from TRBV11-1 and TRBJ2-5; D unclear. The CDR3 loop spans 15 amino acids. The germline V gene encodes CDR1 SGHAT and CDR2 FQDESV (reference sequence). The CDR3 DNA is TGTACCAGCAGCCCCGGACGGAAGTACCAAGAGACCCAGTACTTC. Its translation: CTSSPGRKYQETQYF.

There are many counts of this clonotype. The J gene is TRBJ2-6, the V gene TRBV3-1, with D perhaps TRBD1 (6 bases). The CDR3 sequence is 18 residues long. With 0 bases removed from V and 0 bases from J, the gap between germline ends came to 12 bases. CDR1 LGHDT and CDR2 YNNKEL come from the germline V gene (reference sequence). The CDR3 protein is CASSQERVRGSGANVLTF. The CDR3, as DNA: TGTGCCAGCAGCCAAGAAAGGGTCAGGGGCTCTGGGGCCAACGTCCTGACTTTC.

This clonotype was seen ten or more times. The CDR3 is CAWSGYVPLFEAFF. CDR3 DNA sequence: TGTGCCTGGAGTGGGTATGTCCCTCTCTTTGAAGCTTTCTTT. The rearrangement joins TRBV30 to TRBJ1-1; D gene ambiguous. Trimming pared 1 base from V and 7 bases from J, leaving 16 bases between. The CDR3 extends over 14 amino acids. Germline V gene lookup returns CDR1 GTSNPN and CDR2 SVGIG (reference sequence).

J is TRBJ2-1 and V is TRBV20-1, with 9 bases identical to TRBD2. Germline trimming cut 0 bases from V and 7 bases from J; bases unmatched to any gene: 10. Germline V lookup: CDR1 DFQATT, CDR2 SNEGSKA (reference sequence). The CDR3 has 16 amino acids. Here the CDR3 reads CSAREKEREVGNEQFF. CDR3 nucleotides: TGCAGTGCTAGAGAAAAGGAGCGGGAGGTGGGGAATGAGCAGTTCTTC.

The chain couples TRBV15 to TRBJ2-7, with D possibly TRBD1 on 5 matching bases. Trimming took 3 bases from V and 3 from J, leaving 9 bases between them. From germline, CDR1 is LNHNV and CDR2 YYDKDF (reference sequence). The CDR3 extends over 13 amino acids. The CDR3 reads CATSRTVNYEQYF. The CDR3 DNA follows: TGTGCCACCAGCAGGACAGTGAACTACGAGCAGTACTTC.

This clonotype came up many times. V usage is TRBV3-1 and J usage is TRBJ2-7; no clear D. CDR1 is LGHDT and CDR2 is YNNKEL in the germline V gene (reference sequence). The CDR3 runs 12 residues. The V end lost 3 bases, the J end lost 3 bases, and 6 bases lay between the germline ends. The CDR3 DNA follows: TGTGCCAGCAGCCAGGCTTACTACGAGCAGTACTTC. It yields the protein CASSQAYYEQYF.

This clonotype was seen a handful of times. The CDR3 nucleotides read TGCAGCGCCGTAGGGTTGGGTAATGAAAAACTGTTTTTT. This codes for CSAVGLGNEKLFF. The J gene is TRBJ1-4, the V gene TRBV29-1; D gene uncertain. Germline V gives CDR1 SQVTM, CDR2 ANQGSEA. V was clipped by 7 bases and J by 4 bases, with 13 bases between them. CDR3 length equals 13 residues. Full variable domain (remainder filled in from reference TRBV29-1 and TRBJ1-4): SAVISQKPSRDICQRGTSLTIQCQVDSQVTMMFWYRQQPGQSLTLIATANQGSEATYESGFVIDKFPISRPNLTFSTLTVSNMSPEDSSIYLCSAVGLGNEKLFFGSGTQLSVL.

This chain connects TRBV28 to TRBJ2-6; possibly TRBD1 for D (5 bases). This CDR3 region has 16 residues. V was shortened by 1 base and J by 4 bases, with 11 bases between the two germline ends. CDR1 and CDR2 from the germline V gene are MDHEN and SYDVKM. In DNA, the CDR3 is TGTGCCAGCAGTTTATACGGGTCAGGGGGGGCCAACGTCCTGACTTTC. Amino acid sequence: CASSLYGSGGANVLTF.